Presented here are 14 T cell receptor beta chains from one specimen sequenced in a study of cytomegalovirus exposure and HLA in healthy donors. Method: immunoSEQ multiplex PCR; TCRdb's copy keeps in-frame clones and lacks some. The sample lists about 130,000 clones, 80% to 90% seen once, with more than 1% in the top ten. Sequencing was carried out using PBMCs. The receptor set was obtained from a woman aged 18-29 years in good health and CMV-seronegative.

This clone was found once. The genes are TRBV9 and TRBJ2-3, with TRBD1 matching over 8 bases. The CDR3 loop spans 15 amino acids. The ends lost 2 bases at V and 0 bases at J; junction bases unmatched: 2. Germline V gene data show CDR1 as SGDLS and CDR2 as YYNGEE. CDR3 bases: TGTGCCAGCAGCGTGGGACAGGTTAGCACAGATACGCAGTATTTT. It codes for CASSVGQVSTDTQYF. Based on the CDR3 plus reference TRBV9 and TRBJ2-3, the full variable domain is DSGVTQTPKHLITATGQRVTLRCSPRSGDLSVYWYQQSLDQGLQFLIQYYNGEERAKGNILERFSAQQFPDLHSELNLSSLELGDSALYFCASSVGQVSTDTQYFGPGTRLTVL.

The V and J genes are TRBV4-1 and TRBJ2-7; no clear D. This CDR3 is built from 15 residues. Trimming took off 0 bases at V and 2 bases at J, with 11 bases between the two ends. The germline CDR1 and CDR2 sequences are MGHRA and YSYEKL. CDR3 bases: TGCGCCAGCAGCCAAGATGGTTCGGTGGCCTACGAGCAGTACTTC. It yields the protein CASSQDGSVAYEQYF.

V gene TRBV5-1 combines with J gene TRBJ2-7; possible D gene TRBD1, 5 bases. Germline CDR1 and CDR2: SGHRS and YFSETQ. This CDR3 region has 15 residues. V lost 2 bases to trimming and J lost 3 bases, with 15 bases between them. This CDR3 reads CASSFDLMGHYEQYF. The CDR3 DNA reads as TGCGCCAGCAGCTTTGACCTAATGGGGCACTACGAGCAGTACTTC. Filled out from reference TRBV5-1 and TRBJ2-7, the complete variable domain reads KAGVTQTPRYLIKTRGQQVTLSCSPISGHRSVSWYQQTPGQGLQFLFEYFSETQRNKGNFPGRFSGRQFSNSRSEMNVSTLELGDSALYLCASSFDLMGHYEQYFGPGTRLTVT.

The CDR3 loop reads CASSDQGKGNYGYTF. CDR3 bases: TGTGCCAGCAGTGATCAGGGGAAAGGGAACTATGGCTACACCTTC. The V and J genes are TRBV6-1 and TRBJ1-2, with a tentative D call TRBD1 (6 bases). The CDR3 covers 15 residues. CDR1 and CDR2 from the germline V gene are MNHNS and SASEGT. V dropped 3 bases and J dropped 2 bases, with 13 bases sitting between them.

The chain joins TRBV7-9 to TRBJ2-5, with D uncertain. CDR1 and CDR2 (germline): SEHNR, FQNEAQ (reference sequence). V lost 0 bases to trimming and J lost 5 bases, with 16 bases between them. The CDR3 runs 16 residues. The CDR3 nucleotides read TGTGCCAGCAGCTTAGCATCGACACCGTATTGGGAGACCCAGTACTTC. It is translated as CASSLASTPYWETQYF.

The chain joins TRBV6-6 to TRBJ2-4; D remains unclear. V was cut by 3 bases and J by 6 bases, with 12 bases left in between. Germline CDR1 and CDR2: MNHNY and SVGAGI (reference sequence). The CDR3 is 14 residues long. Here the CDR3 reads CASSYLAGRNIQYF. DNA of the CDR3: TGTGCCAGCAGTTATTTGGCAGGCCGAAACATTCAGTACTTC.

In its sample, this clone was seen a few times. V is TRBV10-1 and J is TRBJ1-2; D uncertain. V was cut by 3 bases and J by 3 bases, with 8 bases left in between. Germline CDR1 is WNHNN and CDR2 is SYGVQD (reference sequence). The CDR3 is 13 amino acids. CDR3: CASSDFSDYGYTF. In nucleotides, the CDR3 is TGCGCCAGCAGTGATTTTTCTGACTATGGCTACACCTTC.

This sequence joins TRBV9 and TRBJ1-1, with TRBD1 identical over 11 bases. CDR1 SGDLS and CDR2 YYNGEE come from the germline V gene. The V and J ends lost 4 bases and 7 bases, in that order; junction bases with no gene match: 6. The CDR3 runs to 14 residues. The chain's CDR3 is CASSRGQGGIEAFF. CDR3 nucleotides: TGTGCCAGCAGCCGGGGACAGGGGGGGATTGAAGCTTTCTTT.

This chain connects TRBV9 to TRBJ1-5, with 7 bases that match TRBD1. The length of the CDR3 is 15 residues. Germline lookup yields CDR1 SGDLS and CDR2 YYNGEE. The V segment lost 4 bases and the J segment 2 bases; nucleotides outside the gene matches: 6. The CDR3 DNA reads TGTGCCAGCAGCACATCCGGGACAGGCAATCAGCCCCAGCATTTT. Translation: CASSTSGTGNQPQHF.

This sequence joins TRBV5-1 and TRBJ1-1, with D unresolved. The CDR3 sequence is 14 residues long. The ends were cut back, 0 bases at V and 4 bases at J, with 10 bases in the middle. Germline CDR1 and CDR2: SGHRS and YFSETQ. This CDR3 is CASSLATGVTEAFF. CDR3 nucleotide sequence: TGCGCCAGCAGCTTGGCCACCGGGGTCACTGAAGCTTTCTTT.

The rearrangement joins TRBV6-5 to TRBJ2-1; a possible D gene is TRBD2 (5 bases). The length of the CDR3 is 14 residues. V lost 6 bases and J 2 bases, leaving 11 bases between the germline ends. The germline V gene encodes CDR1 MNHEY and CDR2 SVGAGI. CDR3 in amino acids: CASSLDSPYNEQFF. CDR3 nucleotides: TGTGCCAGCAGCTTGGACTCCCCCTACAATGAGCAGTTCTTC.

The chain carries TRBV10-1 and TRBJ2-1, with 11 bases aligning to TRBD1. CDR1 WNHNN and CDR2 SYGVQD come from the germline V gene (reference sequence). The CDR3 spans 17 residues. Germline trimming cut 4 bases from V and 0 bases from J; bases unmatched to any gene: 5. The CDR3 DNA follows: TGCGCCAGCAGTGCTAGGACAGGGGGCTTCTCCTACAATGAGCAGTTCTTC. Translation gives CASSARTGGFSYNEQFF.

The chain carries TRBV18 and TRBJ1-2, with 11 bases fitting TRBD1. Germline V gene sequence: CDR1 KGHSH, CDR2 LQKENI. With V trimmed by 2 bases and J by 0 bases, 2 bases remained unmatched. CDR3 length: 16 amino acids. The DNA for the CDR3 is TGTGCCAGCTCACCAACGGGACAGGGGGCTAACTATGGCTACACCTTC. This encodes CASSPTGQGANYGYTF.

V gene TRBV7-8 combines with J gene TRBJ1-4; 7 nucleotides align to TRBD1. Unmatched junction bases numbered 7, after V lost 4 bases and J lost 5 bases. In germline, CDR1 is SGHVS, CDR2 FQNEAQ. The CDR3 is 15 amino acids. Here the CDR3 reads CASSSQTGNNEKLFF. The CDR3 bases are TGTGCCAGCAGCTCACAGACAGGGAACAATGAAAAACTGTTTTTT. The whole variable domain, filled in from reference TRBV7-8 and TRBJ1-4, reads GAGVSQSPRYKVAKRGQDVALRCDPISGHVSLFWYQQALGQGPEFLTYFQNEAQLDKSGLPSDRFFAERPEGSVSTLKIQRTQQEDSAVYLCASSSQTGNNEKLFFGSGTQLSVL.